This TCR beta chain was captured in a study of early T cells in non-severe SARS-CoV-2 infection. Via MiXCR, TCRdb re-called the 5' RACE reads, giving one row per CDR3 protein. The profile shows about 99,000 distinct CDR3 sequences, about 15% of them singletons. Trimming took 5 bases from V and 0 from J, leaving 16 bases between them. This CDR3 is built from 16 residues. Sequencing was performed on whole blood. The clonotype comes from an adult who was a healthcare worker with PCR-confirmed SARS-CoV-2 infection or an uninfected control (not recorded which). This chain joins TRBV12-3 or TRBV12-4 and TRBJ1-1; D gene unclear. This CDR3 is CASSPAKTLMNTEAFF. The CDR3 nucleotides read TGTGCCAGCAGTCCGGCCAAGACCCTTATGAACACTGAAGCTTTCTTT.